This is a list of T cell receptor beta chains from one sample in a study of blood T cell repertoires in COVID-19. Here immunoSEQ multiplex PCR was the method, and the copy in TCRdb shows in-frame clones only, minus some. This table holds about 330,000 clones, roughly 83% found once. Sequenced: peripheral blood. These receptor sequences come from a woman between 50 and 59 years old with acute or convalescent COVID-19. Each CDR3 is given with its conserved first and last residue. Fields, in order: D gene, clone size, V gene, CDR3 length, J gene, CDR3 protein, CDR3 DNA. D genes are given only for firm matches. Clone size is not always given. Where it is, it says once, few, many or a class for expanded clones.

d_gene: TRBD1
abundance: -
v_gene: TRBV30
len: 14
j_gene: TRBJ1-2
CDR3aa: CAWSWDRPNYGYTF
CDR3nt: TGTGCCTGGAGCTGGGACAGGCCTAACTATGGCTACACCTTC

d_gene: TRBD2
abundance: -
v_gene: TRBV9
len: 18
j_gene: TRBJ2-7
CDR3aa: CASSARGGRARNTYEQYF
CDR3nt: TGTGCCAGCAGCGCCCGGGGCGGGAGGGCCAGAAATACCTACGAGCAGTACTTC

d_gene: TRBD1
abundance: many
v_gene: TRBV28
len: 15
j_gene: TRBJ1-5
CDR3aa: CASNPTGGLYQPQHF
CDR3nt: TGTGCCAGCAACCCGACAGGGGGCTTATACCAGCCCCAGCATTTT

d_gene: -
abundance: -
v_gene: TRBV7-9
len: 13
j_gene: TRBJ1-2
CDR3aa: CASSPTQGFGYTF
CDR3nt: TGTGCCAGCAGCCCCACCCAGGGGTTTGGCTACACCTTC

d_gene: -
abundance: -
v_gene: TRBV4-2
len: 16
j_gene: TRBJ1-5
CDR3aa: CASTHTLQGSNQPQHF
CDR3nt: TGTGCCAGCACCCACACCCTCCAGGGAAGCAATCAGCCCCAGCATTTT

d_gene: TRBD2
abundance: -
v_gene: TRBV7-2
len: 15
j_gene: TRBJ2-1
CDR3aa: CASRGRRERSNEQFF
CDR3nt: TGTGCCAGCAGAGGTCGGCGGGAGAGGAGCAATGAGCAGTTCTTC

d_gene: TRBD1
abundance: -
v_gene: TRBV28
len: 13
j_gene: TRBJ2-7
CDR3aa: CASSLRTGVEQYF
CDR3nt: TGTGCCAGCAGTCTAAGAACAGGGGTGGAGCAGTACTTC

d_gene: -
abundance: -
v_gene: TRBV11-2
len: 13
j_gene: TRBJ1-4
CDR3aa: CASSLSSGEKLFF
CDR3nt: TGTGCCAGCAGCTTATCCTCGGGTGAAAAACTGTTTTTT

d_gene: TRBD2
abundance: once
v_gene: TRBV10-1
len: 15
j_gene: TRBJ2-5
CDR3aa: CASSPSGRARETQYF
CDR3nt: TGCGCCAGCAGTCCTAGCGGGAGGGCCCGGGAGACCCAGTACTTC

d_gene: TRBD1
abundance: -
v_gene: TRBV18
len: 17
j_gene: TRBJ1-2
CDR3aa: CASSSTLYLGQDNGYTF
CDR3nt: TGTGCCAGCTCTTCCACCCTCTATTTAGGACAGGACAATGGCTACACCTTC

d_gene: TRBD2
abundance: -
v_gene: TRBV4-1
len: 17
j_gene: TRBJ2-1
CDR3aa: CASSQRRGTLGRDEQFF
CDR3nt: TGCGCCAGCAGCCAAAGGCGCGGTACCCTGGGGAGGGATGAGCAGTTCTTC

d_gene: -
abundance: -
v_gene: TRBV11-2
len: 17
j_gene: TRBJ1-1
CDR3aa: CASSLVFGGPLGTEAFF
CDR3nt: TGTGCCAGCAGCTTAGTTTTCGGCGGGCCCTTGGGCACTGAAGCTTTCTTT

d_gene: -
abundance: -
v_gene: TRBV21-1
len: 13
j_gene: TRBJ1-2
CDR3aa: CASRSGDRGCYTF
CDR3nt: TGTGCCAGCAGGTCGGGGGACAGGGGGTGCTACACCTTC

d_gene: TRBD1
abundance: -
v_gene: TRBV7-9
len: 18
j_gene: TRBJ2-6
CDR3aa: CASSPRQGAQAGANVLTF
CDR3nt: TGTGCCAGCAGCCCCAGACAGGGGGCGCAGGCTGGGGCCAACGTCCTGACTTTC

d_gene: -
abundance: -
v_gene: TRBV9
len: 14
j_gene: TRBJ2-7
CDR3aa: CASSVEGVGYEQYF
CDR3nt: TGTGCCAGCAGCGTAGAAGGGGTAGGCTACGAGCAGTACTTC

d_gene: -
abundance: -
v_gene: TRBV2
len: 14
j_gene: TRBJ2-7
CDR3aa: CASRPTGSGYEQYF
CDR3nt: TGTGCCAGCAGGCCAACAGGGTCAGGCTACGAGCAGTACTTC

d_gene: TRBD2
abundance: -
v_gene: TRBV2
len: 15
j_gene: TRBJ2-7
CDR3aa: CASSEALTSGYEQYF
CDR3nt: TGTGCCAGCAGTGAAGCGCTTACTAGCGGCTACGAGCAGTACTTC

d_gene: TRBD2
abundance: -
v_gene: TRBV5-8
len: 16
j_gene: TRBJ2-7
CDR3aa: CASSPRRGKGAYEQYF
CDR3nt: TGTGCCAGCAGCCCTCGGCGGGGGAAAGGTGCCTACGAGCAGTACTTC

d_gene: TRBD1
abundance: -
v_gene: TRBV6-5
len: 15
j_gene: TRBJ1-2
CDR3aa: CASSYSGQGGYGYTF
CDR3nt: TGTGCCAGCAGTTACTCCGGACAGGGCGGCTATGGCTACACCTTC

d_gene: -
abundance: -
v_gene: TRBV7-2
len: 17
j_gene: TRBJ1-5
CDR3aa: CASSPFPGTVSNQPQHF
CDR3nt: TGTGCCAGCAGCCCCTTTCCAGGAACAGTTAGCAATCAGCCCCAGCATTTT

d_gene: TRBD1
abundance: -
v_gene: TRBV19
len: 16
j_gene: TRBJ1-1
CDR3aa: CASSPWDSNMNTEAFF
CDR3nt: TGTGCCAGTAGTCCATGGGACAGTAACATGAACACTGAAGCTTTCTTT

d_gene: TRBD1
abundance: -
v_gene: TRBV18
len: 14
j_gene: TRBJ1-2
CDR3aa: CASSKTGTGYGYTF
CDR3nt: TGTGCCAGCTCAAAAACCGGGACAGGGTATGGCTACACCTTC

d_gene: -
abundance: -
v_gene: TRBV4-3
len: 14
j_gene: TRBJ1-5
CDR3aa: CASSQTAGEQPQHF
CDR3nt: TGCGCCAGCAGCCAGACGGCAGGGGAGCAGCCCCAGCATTTT

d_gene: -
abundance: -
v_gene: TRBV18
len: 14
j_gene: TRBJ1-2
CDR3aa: CASSQAGTNYGYTF
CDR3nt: TGTGCCAGCTCACAGGCAGGGACTAACTATGGCTACACCTTC

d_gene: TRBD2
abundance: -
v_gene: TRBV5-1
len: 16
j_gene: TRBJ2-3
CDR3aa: CASSLIAGVGTDTQYF
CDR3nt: TGCGCCAGCAGCTTAATAGCGGGAGTGGGCACAGATACGCAGTATTTT

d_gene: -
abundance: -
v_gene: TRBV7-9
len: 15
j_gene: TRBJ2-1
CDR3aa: CASSLAQRADGEQFF
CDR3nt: TGTGCCAGCAGCTTAGCCCAGCGGGCAGATGGTGAGCAGTTCTTC

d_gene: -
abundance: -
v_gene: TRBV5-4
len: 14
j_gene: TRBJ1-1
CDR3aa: CASSFGRLNTEAFF
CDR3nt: TGTGCCAGCAGCTTTGGCAGATTGAACACTGAAGCTTTCTTT

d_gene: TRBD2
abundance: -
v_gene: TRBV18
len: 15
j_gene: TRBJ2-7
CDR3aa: CASSPSAGGTYEQYF
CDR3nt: TGTGCCAGCTCACCGAGTGCGGGAGGGACCTACGAGCAGTACTTC

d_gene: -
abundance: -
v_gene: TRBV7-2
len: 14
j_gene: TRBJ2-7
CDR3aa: CASSLTPGSYEQYF
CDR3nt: TGTGCCAGCAGCTTAACCCCAGGGTCCTACGAGCAGTACTTC

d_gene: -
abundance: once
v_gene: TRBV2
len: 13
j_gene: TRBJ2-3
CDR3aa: CASSRLGHDTQYF
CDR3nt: TGTGCCAGCAGCCGACTAGGTCACGATACGCAGTATTTT

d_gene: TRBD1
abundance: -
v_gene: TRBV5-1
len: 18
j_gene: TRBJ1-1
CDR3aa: CASSLEFPGQGVRTEAFF
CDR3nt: TGCGCCAGCAGCTTGGAATTCCCGGGACAGGGTGTTCGAACTGAAGCTTTCTTT

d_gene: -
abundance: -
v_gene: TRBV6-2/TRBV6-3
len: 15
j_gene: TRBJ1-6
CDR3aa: CASSYVGRVNSPLHF
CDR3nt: TGTGCCAGCAGTTACGTTGGCAGGGTGAATTCACCCCTCCACTTT

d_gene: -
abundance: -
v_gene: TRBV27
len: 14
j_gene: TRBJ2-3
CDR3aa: CASRRSDRGATQYF
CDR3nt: TGTGCCAGCAGGCGAAGCGACCGGGGGGCTACGCAGTATTTT

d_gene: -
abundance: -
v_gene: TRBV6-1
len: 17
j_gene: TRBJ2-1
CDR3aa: CASSDYFGGGRYNEQFF
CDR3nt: TGTGCCAGCAGTGATTATTTCGGTGGAGGGCGCTACAATGAGCAGTTCTTC

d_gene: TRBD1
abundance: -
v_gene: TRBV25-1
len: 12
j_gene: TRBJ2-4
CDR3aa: CASSDFFGTAEF
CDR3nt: TGTGCCAGCAGTGACTTTTTCGGGACAGCCGAATTC

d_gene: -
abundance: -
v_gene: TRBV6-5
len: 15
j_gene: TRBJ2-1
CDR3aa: CASSYGESSYNEQFF
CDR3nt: TGTGCCAGCAGTTACGGAGAGAGCTCCTACAATGAGCAGTTCTTC

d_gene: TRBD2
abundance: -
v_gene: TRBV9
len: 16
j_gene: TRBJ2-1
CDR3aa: CASSVGGGRVGNEQFF
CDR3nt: TGTGCCAGCAGCGTAGGTGGCGGGAGGGTAGGCAATGAGCAGTTCTTC

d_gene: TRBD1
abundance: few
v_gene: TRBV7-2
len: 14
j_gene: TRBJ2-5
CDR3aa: CASSVTGGQETQYF
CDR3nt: TGTGCCAGCAGCGTAACAGGGGGTCAAGAGACCCAGTACTTC

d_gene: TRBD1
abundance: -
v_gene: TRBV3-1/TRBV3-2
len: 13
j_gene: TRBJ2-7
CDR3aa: CATIGQGTYEQYF
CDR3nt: TGTGCCACTATAGGACAGGGTACTTACGAGCAGTACTTC

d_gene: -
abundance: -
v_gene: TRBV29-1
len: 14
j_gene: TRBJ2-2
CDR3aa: CSVEGLGNTGELFF
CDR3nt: TGCAGCGTTGAAGGGCTAGGGAACACCGGGGAGCTGTTTTTT

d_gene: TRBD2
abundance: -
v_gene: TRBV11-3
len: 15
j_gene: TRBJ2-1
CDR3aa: CASSSGLASYNEQFF
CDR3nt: TGTGCCAGCAGCAGCGGACTAGCGAGCTACAATGAGCAGTTCTTC

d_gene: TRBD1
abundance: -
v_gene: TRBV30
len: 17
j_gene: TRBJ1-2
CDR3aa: CAWRAWGGPTGGRGYTF
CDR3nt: TGTGCCTGGCGTGCGTGGGGGGGCCCGACAGGGGGACGTGGCTACACCTTC

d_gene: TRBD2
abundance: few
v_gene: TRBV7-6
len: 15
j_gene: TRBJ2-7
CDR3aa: CASSPPGTSVGEQYF
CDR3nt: TGTGCCAGCAGCCCCCCCGGGACTAGTGTGGGCGAGCAGTACTTC

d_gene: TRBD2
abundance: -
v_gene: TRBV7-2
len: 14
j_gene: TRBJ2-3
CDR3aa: CASSQGLAGDTQYF
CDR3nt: TGTGCCAGCAGCCAAGGACTAGCAGGAGATACGCAGTATTTT

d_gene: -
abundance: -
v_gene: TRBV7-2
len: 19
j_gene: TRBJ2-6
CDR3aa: CASSSRGRDRFSGANVLTF
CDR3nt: TGTGCCAGCAGCTCCCGCGGGCGGGACCGATTCTCTGGGGCCAACGTCCTGACTTTC

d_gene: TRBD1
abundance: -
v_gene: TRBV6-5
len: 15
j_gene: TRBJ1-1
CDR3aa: CASSPRDRGMAEAFF
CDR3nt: TGTGCCAGCAGTCCCCGGGACAGGGGTATGGCTGAAGCTTTCTTT

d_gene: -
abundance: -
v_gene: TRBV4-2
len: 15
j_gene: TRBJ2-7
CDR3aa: CASSQRRDLGYEQYF
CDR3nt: TGTGCCAGCAGCCAAAGGCGGGACTTGGGCTACGAGCAGTACTTC

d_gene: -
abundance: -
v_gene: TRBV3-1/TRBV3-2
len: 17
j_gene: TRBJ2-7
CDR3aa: CASSQGGSPAIIYEQYF
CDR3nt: TGTGCCAGCAGCCAAGGAGGGAGTCCTGCTATTATCTACGAGCAGTACTTC

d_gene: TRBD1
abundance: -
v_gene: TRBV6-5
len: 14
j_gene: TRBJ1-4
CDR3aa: CASRGQGYDEKLFF
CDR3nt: TGTGCCAGCAGAGGACAGGGGTACGATGAAAAACTGTTTTTT

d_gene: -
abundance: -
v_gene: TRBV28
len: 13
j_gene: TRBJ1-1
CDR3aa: CASSFPVVTEAFF
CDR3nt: TGTGCCAGCAGTTTTCCGGTTGTCACTGAAGCTTTCTTT

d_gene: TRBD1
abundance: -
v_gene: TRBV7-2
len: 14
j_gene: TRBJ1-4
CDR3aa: CASREGTGNEKLFF
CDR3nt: TGTGCCAGCAGGGAAGGGACAGGGAATGAAAAACTGTTTTTT